This T cell receptor beta chain was recovered during a study of blood T cell repertoires in COVID-19. Overall study: T cells, B-cell-depleted T cells, or PBMCs provided the cDNA or gDNA that served as material.

In the source study's methods: Amplification of reference gene primers was used by the study to estimate nucleated cell counts. Repertoires were generated with immunoSEQ multiplex PCR, while TCRdb's copy carries only in-frame clones and drops some. V and J calls and clone size come straight from that table; D and trimming were deduced from the DNA. The data contain about 210,000 clones, about 88% of them singletons. CDR3 length: 14 amino acids. In germline, CDR1 is MRHNA, CDR2 SNTAGT. After removal of 9 bases from V and 1 base from J, the junction contained 6 bases not matched to a gene. This clone was seen a handful of times.

Sequencing was carried out using peripheral blood. The sequence was collected from a man in his sixties with acute or convalescent COVID-19. The V call is TRBV6-4, the J call TRBJ1-5; 7 positions agree with TRBD1. For the CDR3, the DNA is TGTGCCAGTTCTGAAGGGGGCAGCAATCAGCCCCAGCATTTT. Amino acids: CASSEGGSNQPQHF.